The 19 T cell receptor beta chains below were found in one sample sequenced in a study of pediatric ulcerative colitis. The data were produced by immunoSEQ multiplex PCR, yet TCRdb's version contains in-frame clones alone and is incomplete. Of 30,000 to 40,000 clones in the sample, 60% to 85% were seen once. One to two pinch biopsies were taken from the rectum during colonoscopy. The material sequenced was gut tissue. Receptors were obtained from a boy aged 5-17 years with severe ulcerative colitis.

The gene calls are TRBV30 and TRBJ1-1; the D is unclear. CDR1 is GTSNPN and CDR2 is SVGIG in the germline V gene (reference sequence). This CDR3 has 15 residues. Trimming pared 6 bases from V and 2 bases from J, leaving 19 bases between. The CDR3 nucleotides read TGTGCCTGCCAAAGGATTCGTGGCCTCAACACTGAAGCTTTCTTT. This gives the protein CACQRIRGLNTEAFF.

The chain links TRBV15 to TRBJ2-7; TRBD2 matches 7 bases. V lost 0 bases to trimming and J lost 11 bases; unmatched junction nucleotides: 22. Per germline, CDR1 LNHNV and CDR2 YYDKDF (reference sequence). This CDR3 region has 18 residues. For the CDR3, the DNA is TGTGCCACCAGCAGAGATGTCGCCGGGAGGACCGGTCGTCTAGTTAAGTACTTC. The encoded protein is CATSRDVAGRTGRLVKYF.

The rearrangement joins TRBV5-1 to TRBJ2-7, with TRBD1 identical over 7 bases. J was trimmed by 1 base and V by 3 bases; bases with no gene match: 4. Per the germline V gene, CDR1 is SGHRS and CDR2 is YFSETQ. The CDR3 runs to 14 residues. CDR3 in amino acids: CASSSGTVSYEQYF. CDR3 sequence (DNA): TGCGCCAGCAGCTCCGGGACAGTTTCCTACGAGCAGTACTTC.

The V call is TRBV5-1, the J call TRBJ2-1; D uncertain. The CDR3 extends over 14 amino acids. V was pared by 2 bases and J by 3 bases, with 9 bases between. Germline-derived CDR1 and CDR2 are SGHRS and YFSETQ. The CDR3 sequence is CASSLRVSYNEQFF. In nucleotides, the CDR3 is TGCGCCAGCAGCTTAAGGGTCAGCTACAATGAGCAGTTCTTC.

The chain uses TRBV5-6 and TRBJ1-2, with D unresolved. The germline V gene has CDR1 SGHDT and CDR2 YYEEEE. The CDR3 is made up of 14 amino acids. V was pared by 0 bases and J by 3 bases, with 9 bases between. The CDR3 nucleotides read TGTGCCAGCAGCTTGGAGTACGGGGACTATGGCTACACCTTC. It translates to CASSLEYGDYGYTF.

The chain uses TRBV7-6 and TRBJ2-5; D remains ambiguous. CDR3 length: 11 amino acids. The germline gives CDR1 SGHVS, CDR2 FNYEAQ. V lost 5 bases, J lost 1 base, and 2 bases lay in between. In DNA, the CDR3 is TGTGCCAGCAGCCTCCAAGAGACCCAGTACTTC. It encodes CASSLQETQYF.

V gene TRBV6-5 combines with J gene TRBJ1-1, with TRBD1 matching 7 bases. Germline V CDR1 and CDR2: MNHEY, SVGAGI. The V gene end was trimmed by 5 bases and the J gene end by 1 base; junction bases not matched to a gene: 1. CDR3 length: 13 residues. CDR3 DNA: TGTGCCAGCAGTAACAGGGGGAACACTGAAGCTTTCTTT. It specifies CASSNRGNTEAFF.

The chain links TRBV5-1 to TRBJ2-6; D not certain. Trimming shortened V by 0 bases and J by 4 bases, and 11 bases separated the two germline ends. This CDR3 region has 16 residues. Germline V gene lookup returns CDR1 SGHRS and CDR2 YFSETQ. The CDR3 DNA reads TGCGCCAGCAGCTTGGCCGTAGGGTCCGGGGCCAACGTCCTGACTTTC. Translated, it gives CASSLAVGSGANVLTF.

The genes are TRBV9 and TRBJ2-7, with D perhaps TRBD2 (6 bases). This CDR3 spans 13 amino acids. Trimming pared 3 bases from V and 3 bases from J, leaving 10 bases between. CDR1 SGDLS and CDR2 YYNGEE come from the germline V gene. For the CDR3, the DNA is TGTGCCAGCAGCGGCTACGGGGGCTACGAGCAGTACTTC. Protein sequence: CASSGYGGYEQYF.

The chain is built from TRBV5-6 and TRBJ2-3; TRBD1 or TRBD2 may be the D gene (5 bases each). CDR3 length: 15 amino acids. The V gene's germline CDR1 is SGHDT and CDR2 YYEEEE. The V end lost 4 bases, the J end lost 1 base, and 13 bases lay between the germline ends. CDR3 DNA sequence: TGTGCCAGCAGCGAAATAGTGGGGGGCACAGATACGCAGTATTTT. It encodes CASSEIVGGTDTQYF.

This chain connects TRBV7-9 to TRBJ2-5; the D call may be TRBD1 or TRBD2 (5 bases each). The CDR3 covers 14 residues. Looked up from germline, CDR1 is SEHNR and CDR2 is FQNEAQ (reference sequence). Between the trimmed V and J ends, which lost 5 bases and 5 bases, there was a span of 15 bases. CDR3 DNA sequence: TGTGCCAGCAGCCCCGGGACCTCTGGGGAGACCCAGTACTTC. Its translation is CASSPGTSGETQYF.

The chain couples TRBV27 to TRBJ1-5; maybe TRBD1 (5 bases). Per the germline V gene, CDR1 is MNHEY and CDR2 is SMNVEV (reference sequence). This CDR3 spans 13 amino acids. V lost 6 bases, J lost 7 bases, and 13 bases lay in between. The CDR3 protein is CASSPSRQQPQHF. CDR3 DNA: TGTGCCAGCAGCCCGTCAAGACAGCAGCCCCAGCATTTT.

V gene TRBV6-6 combines with J gene TRBJ2-1, with 11 bases matching TRBD2. There are 13 residues in the CDR3. Germline assignment: CDR1 MNHNY and CDR2 SVGAGI (reference sequence). V shed 9 bases, J shed 4 bases, and the junction held 2 bases outside the gene matches. The CDR3 DNA follows: TGTGCCAGTCGACTAGCGGGGTACAATGAGCAGTTCTTC. Its protein is CASRLAGYNEQFF.

In its sample, this clone was seen a few times. V is TRBV11-3 and J is TRBJ2-1; 11 nucleotides match TRBD2. The CDR3 runs to 15 residues. Unmatched junction bases numbered 8, after V lost 5 bases and J lost 8 bases. Germline V gene sequence: CDR1 SGHNT, CDR2 YENEEA. The CDR3, as DNA: TGTGCCAGCAGCCCAGTAGCGGGGGGGAATTATGAGCAGTTCTTC. Translating gives CASSPVAGGNYEQFF.

This clone has just a few counts. The chain uses TRBV19 and TRBJ1-6; possible D gene TRBD1, 5 bases. Germline V gene data show CDR1 as LNHDA and CDR2 as SQIVND (reference sequence). Trimming removed 9 bases at V and 7 bases at J, with 16 bases between. The CDR3 consists of 14 residues. In nucleotides, the CDR3 is TGTGCCAGCGGAAGCACAGGAGCCAATTCACCCCTCCACTTT. Translated: CASGSTGANSPLHF.

The chain links TRBV9 to TRBJ1-1, with D perhaps TRBD1 (5 bases). Trimming took 4 bases from V and 4 from J, leaving 14 bases between them. Germline V gives CDR1 SGDLS, CDR2 YYNGEE. The CDR3 covers 14 residues. The CDR3 sequence: CASSPSGGGTEAFF. For the CDR3, the DNA is TGTGCCAGCAGCCCTTCTGGGGGAGGCACTGAAGCTTTCTTT. Full variable domain (remainder filled in from reference TRBV9 and TRBJ1-1): DSGVTQTPKHLITATGQRVTLRCSPRSGDLSVYWYQQSLDQGLQFLIQYYNGEERAKGNILERFSAQQFPDLHSELNLSSLELGDSALYFCASSPSGGGTEAFFGQGTRLTVV.

In this sample, this clone turned up once. This chain joins TRBV6-6 and TRBJ1-2; no clear D gene. V lost 7 bases and J 5 bases, leaving 11 bases between the germline ends. This CDR3 contains 12 residues. Germline V lookup: CDR1 MNHNY, CDR2 SVGAGI (reference sequence). DNA for the CDR3: TGTGCCAGCACCAAGGACCGGTATGGCTACACCTTC. This codes for CASTKDRYGYTF.

The gene calls are TRBV2 and TRBJ1-3; D ambiguous. CDR3 length: 15 amino acids. The germline V gene has CDR1 SNHLY and CDR2 FYNNEI. Trimming pared 7 bases from V and 2 bases from J, leaving 15 bases between. The CDR3 DNA follows: TGTGCCAGCATGCCATCGGGAGACCCTGGAAACACCATATATTTT. Protein product: CASMPSGDPGNTIYF.

The chain uses TRBV5-8 and TRBJ1-6; 7 bases map to TRBD1. This CDR3 has 16 amino acids. From germline, CDR1 is SGHTS and CDR2 YDEGEE. V dropped 4 bases and J dropped 9; count of bases not matched to a gene: 13. The DNA for the CDR3 is TGTGCCAGCAGCCCGGGACAGTGGGGTAGGAGTTCACCCCTCCACTTT. Its translation: CASSPGQWGRSSPLHF.